This passage covers 9 T cell receptor beta chains from one sample sequenced in a study of naive and memory T cell subsets. The study's findings and limits: Naive repertoires, especially CD8, held a few larger clonotypes, possibly memory cells re-expressing CD45RA.

Their recognized antigens are unknown. The beta constant-region primer was an equimolar mix of two oligonucleotides covering TRBC1 and TRBC2. Ligated cDNA was amplified by four rounds of PCR with nested alpha and beta constant-region primers and SP2. TCRdb re-derived calls from the UMI-ligation and nested PCR reads in MiXCR, one entry per CDR3 protein. Here the sample spans about 150,000 distinct CDR3 sequences, 22% being singletons. The sample consisted of naive CD4+ T cells from blood. All receptors come from a human donor in good health.

The chain links TRBV5-6 to TRBJ1-2; the match to TRBD1 covers 7 bases. Germline V gene data show CDR1 as SGHDT and CDR2 as YYEEEE. Trimming removed 4 bases from V and 2 bases from J; junction bases left unmatched: 5. The CDR3 length is 14 residues. CDR3 region: CASSRGQANYGYTF. CDR3 nucleotides: TGTGCCAGCAGCCGCGGACAGGCGAACTATGGCTACACCTTC.

V gene TRBV20-1 combines with J gene TRBJ1-6; D is possibly TRBD1 (5 bases). This CDR3 region has 15 residues. CDR1 is DFQATT, CDR2 SNEGSKA, per germline (reference sequence). Trimming removed 0 bases from V and 7 bases from J, with 13 bases in between. The CDR3 DNA follows: TGCAGTGCTAGAGACCCCGGGGCATCCAATTCACCCCTCCACTTT. It yields the protein CSARDPGASNSPLHF.

Only a few counts were recorded for this clonotype. This chain joins TRBV6-6 and TRBJ2-7, with 8 bases fitting TRBD1. CDR1 is MNHNY and CDR2 is SVGAGI in the germline V gene (reference sequence). The CDR3 length is 15 residues. V was pared by 6 bases and J by 2 bases, with 9 bases of the junction left unmatched. CDR3 bases: TGTGCCAGCAGACACCCTGGACAGGGCACCTACGAGCAGTACTTC. Translation: CASRHPGQGTYEQYF.

This clonotype has a count of ten or more. The chain carries TRBV6-4 and TRBJ2-3, with TRBD2 matching 9 bases. Germline CDR1 reads MRHNA; CDR2 reads SNTAGT. Germline trimming cut 2 bases from V and 6 bases from J; bases unmatched to any gene: 6. The CDR3 totals 15 residues. In nucleotides, the CDR3 is TGTGCCAGCAGTGACAGGGCGGGAGGGCAGGATACGCAGTATTTT. This sequence encodes CASSDRAGGQDTQYF.

The genes are TRBV7-8 and TRBJ2-1; the match to TRBD2 covers 7 bases. The CDR3 loop spans 16 amino acids. CDR1 and CDR2 (germline): SGHVS, FQNEAQ. J gave up 6 bases and V 2 bases, and 10 bases lay outside the gene matches. Here the CDR3 reads CASSLSFQGGANEQFF. CDR3 nucleotide sequence: TGTGCCAGCAGCTTATCCTTTCAGGGAGGGGCCAATGAGCAGTTCTTC.

This clonotype was picked up a small number of times. The chain is built from TRBV7-2 and TRBJ2-5; D is ambiguous. Germline V gene sequence: CDR1 SGHTA, CDR2 FQGNSA. Trimming removed 4 bases from V and 2 bases from J, with 11 bases in between. The CDR3 has 14 residues. CDR3 protein: CASSSTGLQETQYF. CDR3 DNA sequence: TGTGCCAGCAGCTCTACGGGCCTTCAAGAGACCCAGTACTTC.

This clonotype turned up a few times. The CDR3 coding sequence is TGTGCCAGCAGCTTAGTCGGAGGGGATGAGCAGTACTTC. Translation: CASSLVGGDEQYF. V and J are TRBV7-8 and TRBJ2-7; possibly TRBD2 for D (6 bases). The CDR3 extends over 13 amino acids. The germline CDR1 and CDR2 sequences are SGHVS and FQNEAQ. Trimming stripped 1 base from V and 7 bases from J, with 11 bases between.

The chain is built from TRBV2 and TRBJ2-5; 7 nucleotides line up with TRBD1. This CDR3 has 13 amino acids. Germline CDR1 is SNHLY and CDR2 is FYNNEI. J gave up 0 bases and V 9 bases, and 4 bases lay outside the gene matches. CDR3: CASKTGDQETQYF. For the CDR3, the DNA is TGTGCCAGTAAAACAGGGGACCAAGAGACCCAGTACTTC.

This chain joins TRBV19 and TRBJ1-5; 9 positions agree with TRBD1. V shed 5 bases and J 4 bases; nucleotides not matched to a gene: 6. The CDR3 has 15 amino acids. CDR1 is LNHDA, CDR2 SQIVND, per germline (reference sequence). The CDR3 region is CASSLVTGGNQPQHF. The DNA for the CDR3 is TGTGCCAGTAGTCTCGTGACAGGGGGGAATCAGCCCCAGCATTTT.